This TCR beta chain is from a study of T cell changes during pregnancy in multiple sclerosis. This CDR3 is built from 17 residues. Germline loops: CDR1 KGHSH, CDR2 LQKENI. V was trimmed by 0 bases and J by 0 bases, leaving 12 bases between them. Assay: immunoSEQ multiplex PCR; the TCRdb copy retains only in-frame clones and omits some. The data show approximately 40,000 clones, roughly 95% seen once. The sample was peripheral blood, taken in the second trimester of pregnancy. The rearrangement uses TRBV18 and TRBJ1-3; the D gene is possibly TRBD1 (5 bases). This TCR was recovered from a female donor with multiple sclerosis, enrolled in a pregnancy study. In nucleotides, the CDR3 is TGTGCCAGCTCACCACCGGCCGGCAGGGCCTCTGGAAACACCATATATTTT. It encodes CASSPPAGRASGNTIYF.